Shown below are 6 T cell receptor beta chains from a single sample sequenced in a study of cytomegalovirus exposure and HLA in healthy donors. The primer mix had 60 Vbeta and 13 Jbeta primers. Repertoires were generated with immunoSEQ multiplex PCR, while TCRdb's copy carries only in-frame clones and drops some. The data show about 180,000 clones, roughly 75% seen once. The specimen sequenced was PBMCs. These TCRs come from a woman younger than 45 in good health and CMV-seronegative.

V and J are TRBV7-3 and TRBJ2-2, with D possibly matching TRBD2 (6 bases). V was pared by 3 bases and J by 2 bases, with 10 bases between. Germline values: CDR1 SGHTA, CDR2 FQGTGA. The CDR3 consists of 15 residues. CDR3 DNA: TGTGCCAGCAGCTTGGGCGGGGTAAACACCGGGGAGCTGTTTTTT. Its protein is CASSLGGVNTGELFF. Using reference TRBV7-3 and TRBJ2-2 for the parts outside the CDR3, the full variable domain is GAGVSQTPSNKVTEKGKYVELRCDPISGHTALYWYRQSLGQGPEFLIYFQGTGAADDSGLPNDRFFAVRPEGSVSTLKIQRTERGDSAVYLCASSLGGVNTGELFFGEGSRLTVL.

The rearrangement uses TRBV5-1 and TRBJ2-5; 10 bases are shared with TRBD1. Germline loops: CDR1 SGHRS, CDR2 YFSETQ. The CDR3 runs to 15 residues. The V gene end was trimmed by 4 bases and the J gene end by 0 bases; junction bases not matched to a gene: 3. Here the CDR3 reads CASSKGQGYQETQYF. The CDR3 coding sequence is TGCGCCAGCAGCAAGGGACAGGGGTACCAAGAGACCCAGTACTTC.

This clone was seen just once. Other DNA sequences in this specimen translate into the identical CDR3. This chain links TRBV4-1 with TRBJ1-2; TRBD1 matches at 10 bases. CDR1 is MGHRA and CDR2 is YSYEKL in the germline V gene. This CDR3 is built from 15 residues. V was pared by 2 bases and J by 5 bases, with 5 bases of the junction left unmatched. CDR3 protein: CASSQPTGGRYGYTF. CDR3 DNA sequence: TGCGCCAGCAGCCAACCGACAGGGGGCAGATATGGCTACACCTTC.

The V call is TRBV30, the J call TRBJ2-2, with TRBD1 matching 10 bases. The length of the CDR3 is 14 residues. Germline-derived CDR1 and CDR2 are GTSNPN and SVGIG (reference sequence). The CDR3 loop reads CAAETGGGGGELFF. In DNA form, the CDR3 reads TGTGCTGCCGAGACAGGGGGCGGTGGAGGGGAGCTGTTTTTT.

The chain uses TRBV7-8 and TRBJ1-6; D is perhaps TRBD1 (6 bases). Trimming left V 5 bases short and J 18 bases short, with 14 bases between. The CDR3 spans 11 residues. Per germline, CDR1 SGHVS and CDR2 FQNEAQ. The CDR3 sequence is CASSQGGRAHF. In DNA form, the CDR3 reads TGTGCCAGCAGCCAAGGGGGGAGGGCCCACTTT. The variable domain in full, with the rest retrieved from reference TRBV7-8 and TRBJ1-6, is GAGVSQSPRYKVAKRGQDVALRCDPISGHVSLFWYQQALGQGPEFLTYFQNEAQLDKSGLPSDRFFAERPEGSVSTLKIQRTQQEDSAVYLCASSQGGRAHFGNGTRLTVT.

The chain employs TRBV5-1 and TRBJ2-2; D is ambiguous. The V end lost 3 bases, the J end lost 8 bases, and 11 bases lay between the germline ends. CDR1 is SGHRS, CDR2 YFSETQ, per germline. The CDR3 consists of 13 residues. Written as DNA, the CDR3 is TGCGCCAGCAGCTACGATCCGCTAGGGGAGCTGTTTTTT. Its protein product is CASSYDPLGELFF.